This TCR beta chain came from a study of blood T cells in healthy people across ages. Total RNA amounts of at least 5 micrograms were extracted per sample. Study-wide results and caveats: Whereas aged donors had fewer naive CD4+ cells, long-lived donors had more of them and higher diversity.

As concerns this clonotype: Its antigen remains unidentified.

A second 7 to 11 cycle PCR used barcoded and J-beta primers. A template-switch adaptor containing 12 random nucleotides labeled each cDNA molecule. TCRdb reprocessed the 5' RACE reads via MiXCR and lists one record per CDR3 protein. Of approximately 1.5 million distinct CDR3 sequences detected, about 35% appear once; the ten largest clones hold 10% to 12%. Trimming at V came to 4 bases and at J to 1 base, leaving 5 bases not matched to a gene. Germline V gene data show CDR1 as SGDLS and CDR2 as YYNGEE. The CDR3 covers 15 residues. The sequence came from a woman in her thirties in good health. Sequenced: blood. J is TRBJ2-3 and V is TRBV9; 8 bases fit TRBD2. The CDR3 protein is CASSPEAGGTDTQYF. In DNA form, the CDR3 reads TGTGCCAGCAGCCCCGAAGCGGGGGGCACAGATACGCAGTATTTT. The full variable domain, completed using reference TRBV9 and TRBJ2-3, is DSGVTQTPKHLITATGQRVTLRCSPRSGDLSVYWYQQSLDQGLQFLIQYYNGEERAKGNILERFSAQQFPDLHSELNLSSLELGDSALYFCASSPEAGGTDTQYFGPGTRLTVL.